This is a list of T cell receptor beta chains from one sample in a study of shared clonotypes between healthy human individuals. The method was immunoSEQ multiplex PCR; TCRdb's version includes in-frame clones alone and lacks a portion of them. The table has about 1.1 million clones, around 78% seen once; the top ten hold 0.5% to 0.65%. Sequenced material: memory CD4+ T cells from PBMCs. All receptors come from a young man in good health. Some clones in this sample may be carry-over from other donors' samples. Both conserved end residues are part of each CDR3. Expanded clones are given a class, and other clones once, few, many or no size at all.

clone_size,j_call,v_call,cdr3_aa
.,TRBJ1-2,TRBV28,CASSFQGRGYTF
.,TRBJ1-1,TRBV7-8,CASSLSNGQRGTEAFF
.,TRBJ2-3,TRBV11-2,CASSGDGTQYF
.,TRBJ2-5,TRBV6-4,CASLWEQRAARGVQETQYF
.,TRBJ2-1,TRBV14,CASSQRDSHYNEQFF
.,TRBJ2-1,TRBV5-4,CASSLDTKAYNEQFF
.,TRBJ2-1,TRBV7-3,CASSHPPLGPNEQFF
.,TRBJ2-3,TRBV5-5,CASSFREARTDTQYF
.,TRBJ1-1,TRBV11-2,CASSPERRGTEAFF
.,TRBJ2-2,TRBV28,CASMIRDTGELFF
.,TRBJ2-7,TRBV10-3,CAITPGQGHEQYF
.,TRBJ1-3,TRBV6-6,CASSYWDSRSGNTIYF
.,TRBJ1-5,TRBV27,CASSFPRTEGSNQPQHF
.,TRBJ2-5,TRBV29-1,CSVDPETQYF
.,TRBJ2-2,TRBV28,CASSSPGLAGGAGELFF
.,TRBJ2-7,TRBV5-4,CASSVWGAGFYEQYF
many,TRBJ1-1,TRBV29-1,CSVEVEDRKAFF
.,TRBJ1-5,TRBV6-1,CASSPRVASNQPQHF
.,TRBJ2-7,TRBV29-1,CSAGTGWEQYF
.,TRBJ2-2,TRBV19,CASNQWRGFSGELFF
.,TRBJ2-5,TRBV29-1,CSVGTSGGETQYF
once,TRBJ2-7,TRBV27,CASSGQVGGYEQYF
.,TRBJ2-7,TRBV29-1,CSVQQGGSYEQYF
.,TRBJ2-7,TRBV5-1,CASSLDRAREQYF
few,TRBJ2-5,TRBV5-1,CASSWDRGAETQYF
few,TRBJ2-1,TRBV4-1,CASSEVIAGDVYEQFF
.,TRBJ2-2,TRBV10-1,CASRPGQETGELFF
.,TRBJ2-5,TRBV6-5,CASSYAGQGTETQYF
.,TRBJ2-5,TRBV5-6,CASSWGREQYF
.,TRBJ2-5,TRBV10-3,CAISDPRGETQYF
.,TRBJ2-2,TRBV5-1,CASSLFRSSGELFF
few,TRBJ1-2,TRBV6-5,CASYTVYGYTF